Given below is one T cell receptor (beta chain) in context. The data belong to a study of siplizumab effects on memory and regulatory T cells. The table came from immunoSEQ multiplex PCR; TCRdb's copy has only in-frame clones and leaves some out. Here the sample spans 100,000 or so clones, more than 85% being singletons. CDR3 length: 14 residues. In germline, CDR1 is MRHNA, CDR2 SNTAGT. With 0 bases removed from V and 5 bases from J, the gap between germline ends came to 10 bases. The sequence came from a human donor in good health. Some clones in this sample may be carry-over from other donors' samples. The sequenced sample consisted of CD4+ T cells sorted from blood. The gene calls are TRBV6-4 and TRBJ1-2; TRBD1 is a possible D gene (5 bases). In nucleotides, the CDR3 is TGTGCCAGCAGTGACTCACGGGGGGGGTATGGCTACACCTTC. Protein sequence: CASSDSRGGYGYTF.